A single sample gave rise to the 20 T cell receptor beta chains below, sequenced in a study of CD8 T cells in Susac syndrome. A quantity of about 0.5 to 1 ug RNA underwent reverse transcription using random hexamers. TCRdb redid the calling of the immunoSEQ multiplex PCR reads with MiXCR, one entry per CDR3 protein. This table holds about 120,000 distinct CDR3 sequences, approximately 91% found once. Sequencing was done on a sample of CD4+ T cells from PBMCs. These receptors all stem from a human donor in good health.

The V gene is TRBV6-4, the J gene TRBJ2-5; 12 bases align to TRBD2. The CDR3 consists of 15 residues. CDR1 and CDR2 from the germline V gene are MRHNA and SNTAGT. J lost 5 bases, V lost 5 bases, and 6 bases had no gene match. Here the CDR3 reads CASSPSGGARETQYF. For the CDR3, the DNA is TGTGCCAGCAGTCCTAGCGGGGGGGCAAGGGAGACCCAGTACTTC.

CDR3 protein: CASNLDRGQGNAEAFF. CDR3 nucleotide sequence: TGTGCCAGCAACCTTGACCGGGGACAGGGAAACGCTGAAGCTTTCTTT. The chain combines TRBV2 with TRBJ1-1, with 9 bases identical to TRBD1. This CDR3 comprises 16 residues. The junction had 15 bases not matched to a gene; V was cut back by 7 bases and J by 6 bases. CDR1 is SNHLY, CDR2 FYNNEI, per germline.

The gene calls are TRBV6-2 or TRBV6-3 and TRBJ1-6; 8 bases are a match to TRBD1. Looked up from germline, CDR1 is MNHEY and CDR2 is SVGEGT. The CDR3 is made up of 14 amino acids. V shed 4 bases, J shed 14 bases, and the junction held 10 bases outside the gene matches. Here the CDR3 reads CASSFDRGVLTLHF. DNA of the CDR3: TGTGCCAGCAGTTTCGACAGGGGAGTCTTGACCCTCCACTTT.

The rearrangement links TRBV29-1 to TRBJ2-2, with TRBD2 matching 12 bases. Unmatched junction bases numbered 8, after V lost 2 bases and J lost 7 bases. The CDR3 is 16 residues long. Germline lookup yields CDR1 SQVTM and CDR2 ANQGSEA. The CDR3, as DNA: TGCAGCGTTGAAAAGCCTAGCGGGAGGGCGGACGGGGAGCTGTTTTTT. It is translated as CSVEKPSGRADGELFF.

V usage is TRBV20-1 and J usage is TRBJ1-1, with unresolved D. This CDR3 has 14 residues. Trimming cost V 2 bases and J 5 bases, with 15 bases left between them. Germline V gene data show CDR1 as DFQATT and CDR2 as SNEGSKA (reference sequence). The CDR3: CSARPPLGETEAFF. The CDR3 nucleotides read TGCAGTGCTAGACCCCCGCTGGGCGAGACTGAAGCTTTCTTT.

The chain is built from TRBV3-1 and TRBJ2-1, with D possibly TRBD2 on 5 matching bases. The CDR3 has 17 residues. Germline assignment: CDR1 LGHDT and CDR2 YNNKEL (reference sequence). V gave up 4 bases and J gave up 0 bases, with 16 bases separating them. The CDR3 here is CASSPHEGLSSYNEQFF. The DNA for the CDR3 is TGTGCCAGCAGCCCGCACGAGGGCCTGAGCTCCTACAATGAGCAGTTCTTC.

This clonotype has just one count. V and J are TRBV3-1 and TRBJ2-7, with D perhaps TRBD1 (5 bases). Germline CDR1 and CDR2: LGHDT and YNNKEL (reference sequence). The CDR3 runs 16 residues. V lost 0 bases and J 3 bases, leaving 15 bases between the germline ends. CDR3 protein: CASSQERGRAVYEQYF. CDR3 DNA sequence: TGTGCCAGCAGCCAAGAGAGAGGCAGGGCGGTCTACGAGCAGTACTTC.

This clonotype was seen once. The chain carries TRBV9 and TRBJ2-6, with TRBD1 as a possible D gene (6 bases). Germline values: CDR1 SGDLS, CDR2 YYNGEE. V lost 2 bases and J 0 bases, leaving 9 bases between the germline ends. The CDR3 extends over 16 amino acids. CDR3 protein: CASSVTGLSGANVLTF. CDR3 bases: TGTGCCAGCAGCGTGACAGGACTCTCTGGGGCCAACGTCCTGACTTTC.

V usage is TRBV28 and J usage is TRBJ1-4; D is unclear. This CDR3 is built from 14 residues. Germline CDR1 and CDR2: MDHEN and SYDVKM. With 6 bases removed from V and 0 bases from J, the gap between germline ends came to 8 bases. CDR3 coding DNA: TGTGCCAGCAGCCCGACTTCAACTAATGAAAAACTGTTTTTT. As protein: CASSPTSTNEKLFF.

The CDR3 DNA reads as TGCAGCGTTGAACCGGGATCAGGGGGCTGGTACTACACCTTC. Protein: CSVEPGSGGWYYTF. The genes are TRBV29-1 and TRBJ1-2, with 8 bases that match TRBD1. With 2 bases clipped from V and 10 bases from J, the junction kept 12 bases outside the gene matches. This CDR3 is built from 14 residues. Germline V gives CDR1 SQVTM, CDR2 ANQGSEA.

The chain is built from TRBV29-1 and TRBJ1-6, with D tentatively TRBD1 (6 bases). V was pared by 4 bases and J by 0 bases, with 13 bases between. CDR1 is SQVTM and CDR2 is ANQGSEA in the germline V gene. The CDR3 covers 16 residues. The CDR3 loop is CSVVGGAPSYNSPLHF. DNA for the CDR3: TGCAGCGTTGTCGGGGGCGCGCCCTCCTATAATTCACCCCTCCACTTT.

The sample holds a few counts of this clonotype. The chain recombines TRBV9 with TRBJ2-7; D may be TRBD2 (6 bases). The CDR3 runs to 15 residues. V lost 4 bases, J lost 3 bases, and 17 bases lay in between. Germline V gene data show CDR1 as SGDLS and CDR2 as YYNGEE. The CDR3 DNA reads TGTGCCAGCAGCCCTACGGGAGCCCTCAACTACGAGCAGTACTTC. Translated: CASSPTGALNYEQYF.

This chain joins TRBV20-1 and TRBJ2-7; possible D gene TRBD1, 5 bases. The CDR3 is 14 amino acids. Germline loops: CDR1 DFQATT, CDR2 SNEGSKA (reference sequence). V was trimmed by 0 bases and J by 4 bases, leaving 13 bases between them. The CDR3 DNA follows: TGCAGTGCTAGAGATCGTCAGGGTGGATACGAGCAGTACTTC. As protein: CSARDRQGGYEQYF.

The rearrangement uses TRBV29-1 and TRBJ2-3, with D possibly matching TRBD2 (5 bases). The length of the CDR3 is 13 residues. CDR1 is SQVTM and CDR2 is ANQGSEA in the germline V gene. V lost 0 bases and J lost 8, with 12 bases in between. This CDR3 reads CSVEDREGATQYF. DNA for the CDR3: TGCAGCGTTGAAGATCGTGAGGGCGCTACGCAGTATTTT.

The V and J genes are TRBV6-1 and TRBJ2-3; D unclear. The length of the CDR3 is 14 residues. Germline assignment: CDR1 MNHNS and CDR2 SASEGT. Deletions cut 3 bases from V and 2 bases from J, with 9 bases between. In nucleotides, the CDR3 is TGTGCCAGCAGTGAGGGATCCTACACAGATACGCAGTATTTT. It codes for CASSEGSYTDTQYF.

The chain carries TRBV20-1 and TRBJ2-5, with 7 bases fitting TRBD1. Germline V gene sequence: CDR1 DFQATT, CDR2 SNEGSKA (reference sequence). The J segment lost 1 base and the V segment lost 5 bases, leaving 10 bases of the junction unmatched. The CDR3 spans 15 residues. The CDR3 DNA reads as TGCAGTGCTCAGGGGACAGCTGATTCCCAAGAGACCCAGTACTTC. Its translation is CSAQGTADSQETQYF.

The chain links TRBV20-1 to TRBJ2-3; D is ambiguous. The CDR3 is 13 amino acids. V was pared by 6 bases and J by 6 bases, with 16 bases between. CDR1 is DFQATT and CDR2 is SNEGSKA in the germline V gene (reference sequence). The CDR3 protein is CSAPENSGDTQYF. The CDR3 region has the DNA TGCAGTGCCCCCGAGAACTCTGGGGATACGCAGTATTTT.

The V gene is TRBV7-9, the J gene TRBJ2-5; the match to TRBD2 covers 13 bases. With 5 bases clipped from V and 2 bases from J, the junction kept 5 bases outside the gene matches. Germline CDR1 is SEHNR and CDR2 is FQNEAQ (reference sequence). This CDR3 spans 16 amino acids. The CDR3 here is CASSRPGLAGQETQYF. The CDR3 DNA reads as TGTGCCAGCAGCCGTCCGGGACTAGCGGGGCAAGAGACCCAGTACTTC.

This chain uses TRBV5-1 with TRBJ1-3; the D gene is possibly TRBD1 (5 bases). Germline V gene lookup returns CDR1 SGHRS and CDR2 YFSETQ. V was pared by 7 bases and J by 4 bases, with 15 bases between. The CDR3 totals 14 residues. CDR3 in DNA: TGCGCCAGCTCTCCCCAGGGATTGGGAAACACCATATATTTT. Translated: CASSPQGLGNTIYF. Complete variable domain (other parts from reference TRBV5-1 and TRBJ1-3): KAGVTQTPRYLIKTRGQQVTLSCSPISGHRSVSWYQQTPGQGLQFLFEYFSETQRNKGNFPGRFSGRQFSNSRSEMNVSTLELGDSALYLCASSPQGLGNTIYFGEGSWLTVV.

The gene calls are TRBV28 and TRBJ1-2, with TRBD1 as a possible D gene (5 bases). The CDR3 is 14 residues long. The V and J ends lost 2 bases and 13 bases respectively, with 20 bases between them. CDR1 and CDR2 from the germline V gene are MDHEN and SYDVKM. CDR3: CASSLSMGRGVSTF. The DNA for the CDR3 is TGTGCCAGCAGTTTAAGTATGGGGCGCGGGGTGAGCACCTTC.